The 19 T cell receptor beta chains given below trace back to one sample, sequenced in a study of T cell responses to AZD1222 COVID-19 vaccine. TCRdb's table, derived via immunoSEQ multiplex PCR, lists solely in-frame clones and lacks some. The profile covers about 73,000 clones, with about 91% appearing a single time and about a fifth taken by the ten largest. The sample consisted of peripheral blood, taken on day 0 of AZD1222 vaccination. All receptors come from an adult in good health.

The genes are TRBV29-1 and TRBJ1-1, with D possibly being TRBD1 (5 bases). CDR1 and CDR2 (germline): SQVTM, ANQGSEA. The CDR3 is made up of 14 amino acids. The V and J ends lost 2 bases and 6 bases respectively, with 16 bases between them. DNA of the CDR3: TGCAGCGTTGAACTCGGCCTCCAGGGTCCTGAAGCTTTCTTT. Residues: CSVELGLQGPEAFF.

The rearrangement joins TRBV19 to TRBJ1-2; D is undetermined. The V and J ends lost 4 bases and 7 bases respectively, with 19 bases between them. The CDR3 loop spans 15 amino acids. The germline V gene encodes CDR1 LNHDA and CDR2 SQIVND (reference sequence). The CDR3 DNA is TGTGCCAGTAGTACGATGGGAATGTCAGCTGGTGGCTACACCTTC. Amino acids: CASSTMGMSAGGYTF.

The CDR3 reads CASSPGGSSYEQYF. The CDR3 DNA reads as TGTGCCAGCTCACCAGGGGGCAGCTCCTACGAGCAGTACTTC. The V and J genes are TRBV18 and TRBJ2-7, with D possibly matching TRBD1 (6 bases). The CDR3 has 14 residues. Trimming cost V 2 bases and J 0 bases, with 8 bases left between them. The V gene's germline CDR1 is KGHSH and CDR2 LQKENI.

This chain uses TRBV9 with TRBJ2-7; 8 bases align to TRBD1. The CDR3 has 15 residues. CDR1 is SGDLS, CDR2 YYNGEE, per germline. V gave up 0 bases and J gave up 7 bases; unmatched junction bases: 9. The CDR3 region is CASSVGGTGQTEQYF. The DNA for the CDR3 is TGTGCCAGCAGCGTAGGGGGGACAGGACAGACGGAGCAGTACTTC.

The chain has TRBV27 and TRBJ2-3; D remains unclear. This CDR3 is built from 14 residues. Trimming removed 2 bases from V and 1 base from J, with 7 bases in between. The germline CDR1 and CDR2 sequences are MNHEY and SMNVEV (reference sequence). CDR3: CASSLGQGTDTQYF. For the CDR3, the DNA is TGTGCCAGCAGTTTAGGGCAGGGCACAGATACGCAGTATTTT.

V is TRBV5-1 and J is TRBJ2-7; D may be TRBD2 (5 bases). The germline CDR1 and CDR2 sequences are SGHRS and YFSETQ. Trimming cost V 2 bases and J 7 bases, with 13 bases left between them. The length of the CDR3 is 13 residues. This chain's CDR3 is CASSFGGVQEQYF. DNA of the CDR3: TGCGCCAGCAGCTTTGGAGGCGTGCAGGAGCAGTACTTC.

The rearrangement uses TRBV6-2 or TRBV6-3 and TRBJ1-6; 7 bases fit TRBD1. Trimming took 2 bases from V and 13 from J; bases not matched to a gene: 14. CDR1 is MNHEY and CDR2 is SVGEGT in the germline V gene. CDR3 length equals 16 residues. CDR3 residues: CASSYAVGQLSAPLHF. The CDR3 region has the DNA TGTGCCAGCAGTTACGCAGTGGGACAGCTCTCCGCCCCCCTCCACTTT.

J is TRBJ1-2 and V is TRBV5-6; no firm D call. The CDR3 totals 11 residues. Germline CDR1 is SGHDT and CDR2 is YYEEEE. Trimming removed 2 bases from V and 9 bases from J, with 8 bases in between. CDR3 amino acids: CASSFSGSYTF. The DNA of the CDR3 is TGTGCCAGCAGCTTCTCCGGAAGCTACACCTTC.

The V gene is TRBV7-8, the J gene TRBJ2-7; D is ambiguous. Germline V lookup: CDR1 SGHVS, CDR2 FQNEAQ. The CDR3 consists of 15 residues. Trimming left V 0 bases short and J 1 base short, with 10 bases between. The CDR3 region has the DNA TGTGCCAGCAGCTTAGCTCCCGCCCAGTCCTACGAGCAGTACTTC. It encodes CASSLAPAQSYEQYF.

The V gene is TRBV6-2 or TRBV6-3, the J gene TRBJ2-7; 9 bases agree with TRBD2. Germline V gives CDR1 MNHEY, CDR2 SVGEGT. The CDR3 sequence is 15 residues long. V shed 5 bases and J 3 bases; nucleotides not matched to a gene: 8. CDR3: CASSSSGSPGYEQYF. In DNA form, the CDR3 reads TGTGCCAGCAGTAGTAGCGGGAGCCCCGGCTACGAGCAGTACTTC.

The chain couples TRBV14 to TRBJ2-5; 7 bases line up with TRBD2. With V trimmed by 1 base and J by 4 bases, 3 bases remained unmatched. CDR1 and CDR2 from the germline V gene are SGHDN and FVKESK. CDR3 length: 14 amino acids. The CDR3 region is CASSQVASGETQYF. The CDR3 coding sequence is TGTGCCAGCAGCCAAGTGGCTAGCGGAGAGACCCAGTACTTC.

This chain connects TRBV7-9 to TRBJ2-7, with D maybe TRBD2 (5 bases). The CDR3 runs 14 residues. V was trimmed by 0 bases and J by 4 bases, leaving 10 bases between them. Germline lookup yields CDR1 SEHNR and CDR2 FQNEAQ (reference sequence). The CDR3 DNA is TGTGCCAGCAGCTTAGCGGGAGAGCTGTACGAGCAGTACTTC. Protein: CASSLAGELYEQYF.

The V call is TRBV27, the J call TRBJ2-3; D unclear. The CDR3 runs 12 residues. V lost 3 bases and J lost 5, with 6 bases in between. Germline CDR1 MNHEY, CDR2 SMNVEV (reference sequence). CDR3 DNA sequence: TGTGCCAGCAGTTTTACTGAAGATACGCAGTATTTT. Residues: CASSFTEDTQYF.

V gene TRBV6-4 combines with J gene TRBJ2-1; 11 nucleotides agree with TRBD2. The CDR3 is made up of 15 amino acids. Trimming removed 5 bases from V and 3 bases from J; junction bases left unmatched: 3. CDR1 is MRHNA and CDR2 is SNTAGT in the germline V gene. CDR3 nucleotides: TGTGCCAGCAGTCAACTAGCGGGAGACTACAATGAGCAGTTCTTC. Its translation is CASSQLAGDYNEQFF.

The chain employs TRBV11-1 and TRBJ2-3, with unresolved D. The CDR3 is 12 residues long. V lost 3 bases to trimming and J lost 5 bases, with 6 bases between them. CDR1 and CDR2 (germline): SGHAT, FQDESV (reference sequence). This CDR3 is CASSFEGDTQYF. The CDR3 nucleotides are TGTGCCAGCAGCTTTGAAGGAGATACGCAGTATTTT.

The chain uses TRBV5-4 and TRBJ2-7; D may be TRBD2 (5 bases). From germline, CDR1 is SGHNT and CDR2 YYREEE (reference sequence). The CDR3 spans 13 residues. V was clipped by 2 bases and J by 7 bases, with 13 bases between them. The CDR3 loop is CASSLPGSGEQYF. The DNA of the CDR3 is TGTGCCAGCAGCTTACCGGGCTCGGGGGAGCAGTACTTC. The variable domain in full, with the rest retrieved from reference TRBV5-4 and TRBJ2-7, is ETGVTQSPTHLIKTRGQQVTLRCSSQSGHNTVSWYQQALGQGPQFIFQYYREEENGRGNFPPRFSGLQFPNYSSELNVNALELDDSALYLCASSLPGSGEQYFGPGTRLTVT.

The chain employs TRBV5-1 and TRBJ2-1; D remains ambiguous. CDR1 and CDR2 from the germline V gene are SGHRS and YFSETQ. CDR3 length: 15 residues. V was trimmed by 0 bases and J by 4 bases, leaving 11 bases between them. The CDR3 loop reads CASSLVGIEYNEQFF. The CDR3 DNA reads TGCGCCAGCAGCTTGGTAGGGATCGAATACAATGAGCAGTTCTTC.

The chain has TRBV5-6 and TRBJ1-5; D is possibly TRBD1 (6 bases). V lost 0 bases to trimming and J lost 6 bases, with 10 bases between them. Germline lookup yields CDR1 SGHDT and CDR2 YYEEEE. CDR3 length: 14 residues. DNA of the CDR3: TGTGCCAGCAGCTTGGGGGGGGCTAGTCAGCCCCAGCATTTT. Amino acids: CASSLGGASQPQHF.

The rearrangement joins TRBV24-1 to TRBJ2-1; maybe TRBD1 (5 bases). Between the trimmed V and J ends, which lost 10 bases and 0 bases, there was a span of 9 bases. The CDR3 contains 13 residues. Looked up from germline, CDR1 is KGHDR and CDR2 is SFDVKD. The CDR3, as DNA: TGTGCCACTCGACAGAGCTCCTACAATGAGCAGTTCTTC. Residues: CATRQSSYNEQFF.